Following are 24 T cell receptor beta chains from one sample sequenced in a study of blood T cells in healthy people across ages. Primers used in a second PCR of roughly 7 to 11 cycles were a sample-barcoded 5' primer and a J-beta primer mix. TCRdb processed the 5' RACE reads anew with MiXCR; each CDR3 protein has one entry. Of about 800,000 distinct CDR3 sequences in the sample, around a quarter were seen once. This same sample was also taken into another study, of T cells of mothers and their children.

Input material: blood. Receptors originate from a boy between 10 and 17 years old in good health.

This clonotype was picked up a small number of times. The chain links TRBV6-5 to TRBJ1-1, with TRBD1 matching 10 bases. Trimming cost V 7 bases and J 4 bases; bases outside gene matches: 6. The germline V gene encodes CDR1 MNHEY and CDR2 SVGAGI. This CDR3 spans 14 amino acids. In nucleotides, the CDR3 is TGTGCCAGCACAGACAGGGGGCTGGGCACTGAAGCTTTCTTT. Translated: CASTDRGLGTEAFF.

The sample holds a few counts of this clonotype. Its ends do not fully match the called genes, so a read error is possible. The chain uses TRBV7-9 and TRBJ1-2; the D is unclear. CDR3 size: 15 residues. The V gene's germline CDR1 is SEHNR and CDR2 FQNEAQ (reference sequence). The CDR3 loop is CASSLDGRHSYGYTF. The CDR3 DNA sequence: TGCGCCAGCAGCTTAGACGGTCGACACTCCTATGGCTACACCTTC.

The V gene is TRBV5-1, the J gene TRBJ2-1, with 7 bases identical to TRBD1. J was trimmed by 0 bases and V by 5 bases; bases with no gene match: 8. Germline CDR1 is SGHRS and CDR2 is YFSETQ. This CDR3 has 16 amino acids. For the CDR3, the DNA is TGCGCCAGCAGGCTAAACAGGGGAAGCTCCTACAATGAGCAGTTCTTC. It specifies CASRLNRGSSYNEQFF.

The V call is TRBV28, the J call TRBJ2-1; perhaps TRBD1 as D (6 bases). Germline V gives CDR1 MDHEN, CDR2 SYDVKM. The CDR3 consists of 15 residues. V lost 6 bases to trimming and J lost 3 bases, with 15 bases between them. The CDR3 protein is CASRHQGPGYNEQFF. The DNA of the CDR3 is TGTGCCAGCAGACACCAGGGGCCGGGCTACAATGAGCAGTTCTTC.

This rearrangement joins TRBV20-1 to TRBJ2-2; tentative D call: TRBD1 (7 bases). There are 14 residues in the CDR3. Germline V gene sequence: CDR1 DFQATT, CDR2 SNEGSKA (reference sequence). V was clipped by 7 bases and J by 4 bases, with 16 bases between them. The CDR3 coding sequence is TGCAGTGTCCCCCGACAGGGAGGCACCGGGGAGCTGTTTTTT. The encoded protein is CSVPRQGGTGELFF.

The chain recombines TRBV2 with TRBJ2-5; no clear D. CDR1 and CDR2 (germline): SNHLY, FYNNEI. The CDR3 is 12 amino acids. The V end was cut by 6 bases, the J end by 6 bases, with 11 bases between. CDR3 nucleotides: TGTGCCAGCAGGCGATTTATTAAGACCCAGTACTTC. This codes for CASRRFIKTQYF.

This clonotype turned up a few times. The CDR3 DNA reads TGCAGTGCTCCCACCCTCCATGAGCGGCAGGGCAATGAGCAGTTCTTC. Its protein product is CSAPTLHERQGNEQFF. V gene TRBV20-1 combines with J gene TRBJ2-5, with D perhaps matching TRBD1 or TRBD2 (5 bases each). The last part of the DNA fits TRBJ2-1 better; the J call may be wrong. This CDR3 contains 16 residues. Germline V gene data show CDR1 as DFQATT and CDR2 as SNEGSKA (reference sequence).

The V call is TRBV4-3, the J call TRBJ2-5, with D maybe TRBD1 (6 bases). There are 15 residues in the CDR3. The V end was cut by 3 bases, the J end by 4 bases, with 15 bases between. The germline gives CDR1 LGHNA, CDR2 YSLEER. The CDR3 loop is CASSQGTGKGETQYF. Written as DNA, the CDR3 is TGCGCCAGCAGCCAGGGAACAGGGAAGGGAGAGACCCAGTACTTC.

This clonotype was found a few times. The chain combines TRBV27 with TRBJ2-2; 10 positions agree with TRBD1. The CDR3 contains 17 residues. The germline gives CDR1 MNHEY, CDR2 SMNVEV (reference sequence). The junction had 11 bases not matched to a gene; V was cut back by 5 bases and J by 5 bases. CDR3 DNA sequence: TGTGCCAGCAGTCTAACGTTAGGACAGGGGGGGACCGGGGAGCTGTTTTTT. Translation: CASSLTLGQGGTGELFF.

The chain couples TRBV2 to TRBJ2-3; maybe TRBD2 (6 bases). The germline V gene has CDR1 SNHLY and CDR2 FYNNEI. The CDR3 spans 20 residues. Between the trimmed V and J ends, which lost 3 bases and 0 bases, there was a span of 25 bases. The CDR3 is CASSDSQPAIAEPSTDTQYF. As DNA, the CDR3 is TGTGCCAGCAGTGATTCACAGCCCGCCATAGCGGAGCCTAGCACAGATACGCAGTATTTT.

The chain joins TRBV19 to TRBJ1-1; D perhaps matches TRBD1 (5 bases). Germline CDR1 reads LNHDA; CDR2 reads SQIVND (reference sequence). The CDR3 runs to 14 residues. V was trimmed by 3 bases and J by 4 bases, leaving 12 bases between them. CDR3 amino acids: CASSMGVRGTEAFF. The CDR3 DNA reads as TGTGCCAGTAGTATGGGGGTGCGGGGCACTGAAGCTTTCTTT.

J is TRBJ2-3 and V is TRBV5-5; TRBD2 might be the D (6 bases). This CDR3 is built from 18 residues. The germline CDR1 and CDR2 sequences are SGHKS and YYEKEE (reference sequence). V was pared by 3 bases and J by 0 bases, with 20 bases between. CDR3 in amino acids: CASSSGRVVAVSTDTQYF. CDR3 DNA sequence: TGTGCCAGCAGCTCGGGTCGGGTGGTAGCGGTGAGCACAGATACGCAGTATTTT.

In its sample, this clonotype was seen a few times. The chain carries TRBV7-9 and TRBJ2-3, with 10 bases aligning to TRBD2. CDR3 length: 15 residues. The germline CDR1 and CDR2 sequences are SEHNR and FQNEAQ (reference sequence). Germline trimming cut 3 bases from V and 4 bases from J; bases unmatched to any gene: 4. The CDR3 sequence: CASSLVAGGSDTQYF. CDR3 DNA: TGTGCCAGCAGCTTGGTAGCGGGAGGCTCAGATACGCAGTATTTT.

This chain connects TRBV20-1 to TRBJ2-5; 12 nucleotides align to TRBD2. The V gene's germline CDR1 is DFQATT and CDR2 SNEGSKA (reference sequence). The ends lost 1 base at V and 4 bases at J; junction bases unmatched: 13. The CDR3 is made up of 18 amino acids. This chain's CDR3 is CSARGGLAGGPITETQYF. The CDR3 DNA reads as TGCAGTGCTAGAGGTGGTCTAGCGGGAGGGCCTATAACAGAGACCCAGTACTTC.

V gene TRBV29-1 combines with J gene TRBJ1-1; 8 nucleotides align to TRBD1. CDR1 and CDR2 from the germline V gene are SQVTM and ANQGSEA. CDR3 size: 13 residues. The V segment lost 7 bases and the J segment 1 base; nucleotides outside the gene matches: 5. The CDR3 reads CSAQTGGNTEAFF. The CDR3, as DNA: TGCAGCGCCCAAACAGGGGGGAACACTGAAGCTTTCTTT.

The rearrangement links TRBV12-3 or TRBV12-4 to TRBJ1-2; TRBD1 matches at 10 bases. V gave up 7 bases and J gave up 5 bases; unmatched junction bases: 4. The CDR3 contains 13 residues. The CDR3 is CASTPDRGYGYTF. The CDR3 DNA reads TGTGCCAGCACCCCGGACAGGGGGTATGGCTACACCTTC.

V usage is TRBV7-9 and J usage is TRBJ2-5; 7 bases fit TRBD2. CDR3 length equals 17 residues. The V gene's germline CDR1 is SEHNR and CDR2 FQNEAQ (reference sequence). V was clipped by 4 bases and J by 1 base; unmatched bases: 12. The CDR3: CASSSQSSGSTQETQYF. Here the CDR3 DNA reads TGTGCCAGCAGCTCCCAATCTAGCGGCTCGACCCAAGAGACCCAGTACTTC.

The chain uses TRBV9 and TRBJ2-5; D gene uncertain. V was shortened by 3 bases and J by 1 base, with 10 bases between the two germline ends. CDR1 SGDLS and CDR2 YYNGEE come from the germline V gene. The CDR3 extends over 14 amino acids. The chain's CDR3 is CASSENEAQETQYF. The CDR3 region has the DNA TGTGCCAGCAGCGAAAACGAAGCCCAAGAGACCCAGTACTTC. The variable domain in full, completed from reference TRBV9 and TRBJ2-5, reads DSGVTQTPKHLITATGQRVTLRCSPRSGDLSVYWYQQSLDQGLQFLIQYYNGEERAKGNILERFSAQQFPDLHSELNLSSLELGDSALYFCASSENEAQETQYFGPGTRLLVL.

This clonotype was counted between two and nine times. This chain joins TRBV7-2 and TRBJ2-5; 8 bases align to TRBD1. The tail of the sequence fits TRBJ2-7 better, so the J call may be wrong. CDR1 and CDR2 (germline): SGHTA, FQGNSA. The CDR3 contains 14 residues. The CDR3 bases are TGTGCCAGCAGCTGGGGCGGACAGGGCTACGAGCAGTACTTC. Amino acid sequence: CASSWGGQGYEQYF.

This clonotype occurred a few times. J is TRBJ1-5 and V is TRBV28; D is unclear. Germline CDR1 reads MDHEN; CDR2 reads SYDVKM. The CDR3 loop spans 13 amino acids. V was trimmed by 6 bases and J by 0 bases, leaving 6 bases between them. Here the CDR3 DNA reads TGTGCCAGCAGGGATCCTAGCAATCAGCCCCAGCATTTT. It yields the protein CASRDPSNQPQHF.

The table lists this clonotype with a few counts. The chain is built from TRBV20-1 and TRBJ2-5; D is ambiguous. The CDR3 totals 15 residues. The germline V gene encodes CDR1 DFQATT and CDR2 SNEGSKA (reference sequence). The ends were cut back, 6 bases at V and 4 bases at J, with 21 bases in the middle. The CDR3 nucleotides read TGCAGTGCAGGACGTCTGACCCCGGGCCCAGAGACCCAGTACTTC. Its translation: CSAGRLTPGPETQYF.

This clonotype came up a few times. The rearrangement uses TRBV20-1 and TRBJ2-1, with TRBD1 matching 12 bases. The CDR3 totals 16 residues. Germline CDR1 is DFQATT and CDR2 is SNEGSKA (reference sequence). V was clipped by 6 bases and J by 4 bases; unmatched bases: 10. In nucleotides, the CDR3 is TGCAGTGCCGGCCTGGGACAGGGGGCGGGGTACAATGAGCAGTTCTTC. The encoded protein is CSAGLGQGAGYNEQFF.

This clonotype showed up just a few times. V usage is TRBV7-9 and J usage is TRBJ1-5; 8 bases agree with TRBD1. The CDR3 extends over 16 amino acids. In germline, CDR1 is SEHNR, CDR2 FQNEAQ (reference sequence). V shed 5 bases, J shed 9 bases, and the junction held 15 bases outside the gene matches. The CDR3 DNA reads as TGTGCCAGCAGCCAGTCATCAGGGGGCTATTCTGGGCCCCAGCATTTT. Residues: CASSQSSGGYSGPQHF.

The rearrangement links TRBV18 to TRBJ2-5; D is unresolved. The assigned J gene may be wrong: the sequence end matches TRBJ2-7 better. The CDR3 totals 13 residues. Germline CDR1 and CDR2: KGHSH and LQKENI. In DNA form, the CDR3 reads TGTGCCAGCTCGGGAAACAGTTCCTACGAGCAGTACTTC. This codes for CASSGNSSYEQYF.